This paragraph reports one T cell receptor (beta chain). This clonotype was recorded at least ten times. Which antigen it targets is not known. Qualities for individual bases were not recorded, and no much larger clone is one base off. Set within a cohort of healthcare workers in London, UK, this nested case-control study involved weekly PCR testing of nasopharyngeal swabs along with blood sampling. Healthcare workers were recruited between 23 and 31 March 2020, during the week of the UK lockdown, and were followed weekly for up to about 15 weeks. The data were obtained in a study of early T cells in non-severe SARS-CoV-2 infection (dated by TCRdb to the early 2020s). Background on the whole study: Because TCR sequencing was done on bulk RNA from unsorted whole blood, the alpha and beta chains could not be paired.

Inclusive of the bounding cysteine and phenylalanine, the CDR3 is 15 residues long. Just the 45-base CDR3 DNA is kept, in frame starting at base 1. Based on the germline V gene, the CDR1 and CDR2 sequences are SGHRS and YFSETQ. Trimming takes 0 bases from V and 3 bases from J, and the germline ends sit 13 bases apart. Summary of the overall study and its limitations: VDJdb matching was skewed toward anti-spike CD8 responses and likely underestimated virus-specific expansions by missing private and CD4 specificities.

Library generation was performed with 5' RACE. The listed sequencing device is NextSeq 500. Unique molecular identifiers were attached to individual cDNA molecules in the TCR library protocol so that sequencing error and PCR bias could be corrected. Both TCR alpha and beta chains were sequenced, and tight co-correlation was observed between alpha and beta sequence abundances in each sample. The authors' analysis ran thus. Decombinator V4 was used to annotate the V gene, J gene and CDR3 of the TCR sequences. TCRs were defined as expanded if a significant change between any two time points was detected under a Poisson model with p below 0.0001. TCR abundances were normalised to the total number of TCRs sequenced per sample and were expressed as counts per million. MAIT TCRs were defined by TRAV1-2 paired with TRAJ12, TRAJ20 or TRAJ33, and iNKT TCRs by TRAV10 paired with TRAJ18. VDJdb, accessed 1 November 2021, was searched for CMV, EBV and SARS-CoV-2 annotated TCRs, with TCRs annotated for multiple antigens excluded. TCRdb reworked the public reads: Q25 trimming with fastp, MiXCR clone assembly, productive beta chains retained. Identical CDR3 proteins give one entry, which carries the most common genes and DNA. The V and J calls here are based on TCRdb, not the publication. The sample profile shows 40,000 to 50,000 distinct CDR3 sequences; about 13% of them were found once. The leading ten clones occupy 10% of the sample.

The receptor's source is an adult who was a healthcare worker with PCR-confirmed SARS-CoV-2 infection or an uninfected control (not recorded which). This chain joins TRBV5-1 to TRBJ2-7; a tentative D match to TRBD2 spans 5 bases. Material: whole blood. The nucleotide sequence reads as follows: TGCGCCAGCAGCTTGGGGAATAGCGCCAACTACGAGCAGTACTTC. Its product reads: CASSLGNSANYEQYF. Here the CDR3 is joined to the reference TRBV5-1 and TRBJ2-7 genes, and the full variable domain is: KAGVTQTPRYLIKTRGQQVTLSCSPISGHRSVSWYQQTPGQGLQFLFEYFSETQRNKGNFPGRFSGRQFSNSRSEMNVSTLELGDSALYLCASSLGNSANYEQYFGPGTRLTVT.